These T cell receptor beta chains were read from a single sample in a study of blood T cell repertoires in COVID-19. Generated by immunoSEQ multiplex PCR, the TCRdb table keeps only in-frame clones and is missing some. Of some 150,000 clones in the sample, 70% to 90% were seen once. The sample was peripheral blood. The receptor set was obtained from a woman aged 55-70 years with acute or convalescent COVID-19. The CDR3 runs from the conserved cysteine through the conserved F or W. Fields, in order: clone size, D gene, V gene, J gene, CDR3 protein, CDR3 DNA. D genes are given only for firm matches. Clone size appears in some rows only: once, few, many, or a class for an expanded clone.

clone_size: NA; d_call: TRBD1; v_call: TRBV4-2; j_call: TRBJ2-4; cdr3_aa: CASSQDSDRGNVLAKNIQYF; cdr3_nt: TGTGCCAGCAGCCAAGATTCGGACAGGGGGAACGTTTTAGCCAAAAACATTCAGTACTTC
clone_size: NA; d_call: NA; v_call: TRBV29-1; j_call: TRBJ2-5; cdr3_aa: CSVGSRVQTQYF; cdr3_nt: TGCAGCGTCGGATCGCGGGTCCAGACCCAGTACTTC
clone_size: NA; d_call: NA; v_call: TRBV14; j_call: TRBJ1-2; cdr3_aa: CASSQDQGPYYGYTF; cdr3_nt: TGTGCCAGCAGCCAAGATCAGGGTCCCTACTATGGCTACACCTTC
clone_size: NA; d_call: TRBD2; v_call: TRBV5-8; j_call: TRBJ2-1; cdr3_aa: CASSLGAGTGYNEQFF; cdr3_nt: TGTGCCAGCAGCTTGGGAGCGGGAACGGGCTACAATGAGCAGTTCTTC
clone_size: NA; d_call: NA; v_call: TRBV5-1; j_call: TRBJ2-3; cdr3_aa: CASSGQWGGTDTQYF; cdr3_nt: TGCGCCAGCAGCGGACAGTGGGGTGGTACAGATACGCAGTATTTT
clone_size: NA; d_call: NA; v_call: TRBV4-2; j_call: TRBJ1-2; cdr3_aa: CASSQVGQGGGYTF; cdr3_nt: TGTGCCAGCAGCCAAGTCGGGCAGGGTGGTGGCTACACCTTC
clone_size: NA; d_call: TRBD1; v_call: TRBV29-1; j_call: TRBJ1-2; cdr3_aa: CSVEGPQQGGYGYTF; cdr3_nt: TGCAGCGTTGAAGGCCCTCAACAGGGGGGCTATGGCTACACCTTC
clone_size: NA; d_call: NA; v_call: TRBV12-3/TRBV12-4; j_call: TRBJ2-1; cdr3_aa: CASTLTNEQFF; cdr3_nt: TGTGCCAGCACCCTGACTAATGAGCAGTTCTTC
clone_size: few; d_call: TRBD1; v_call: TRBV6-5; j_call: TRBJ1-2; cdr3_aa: CASSQGQGQYGYTF; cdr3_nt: TGTGCCAGCAGTCAGGGACAGGGTCAATATGGCTACACCTTC
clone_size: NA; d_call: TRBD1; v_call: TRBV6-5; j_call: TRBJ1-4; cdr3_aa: CAIGPGQGYEKLFF; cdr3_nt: TGTGCCATCGGACCGGGACAGGGGTATGAAAAACTGTTTTTT
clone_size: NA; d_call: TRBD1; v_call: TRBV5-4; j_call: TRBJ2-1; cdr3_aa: CASSQGTGGYNEQFF; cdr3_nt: TGTGCCAGCAGCCAAGGGACAGGGGGGTACAATGAGCAGTTCTTC
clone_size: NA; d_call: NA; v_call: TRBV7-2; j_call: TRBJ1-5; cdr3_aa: CASSSDNDLPQHF; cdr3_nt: TGTGCCAGCAGTTCGGACAACGATCTGCCCCAGCATTTT
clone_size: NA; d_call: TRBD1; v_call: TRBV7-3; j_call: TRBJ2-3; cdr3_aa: CASSLPGNRDSSTDTQYF; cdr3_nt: TGTGCCAGCAGCCTCCCCGGGAATAGGGACAGCTCCACAGATACGCAGTATTTT
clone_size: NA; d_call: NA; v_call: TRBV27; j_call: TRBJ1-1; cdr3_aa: CASSFRVSHMNTEAFF; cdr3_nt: TGTGCCAGCAGTTTTCGGGTGTCCCACATGAACACTGAAGCTTTCTTT
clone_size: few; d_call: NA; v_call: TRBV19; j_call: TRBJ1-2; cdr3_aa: CASSPTPGQIYGYTF; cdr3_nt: TGTGCCAGTAGTCCGACACCGGGACAAATCTATGGCTACACCTTC
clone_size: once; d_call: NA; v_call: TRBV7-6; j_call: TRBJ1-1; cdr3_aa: CASSLATFAALNTEAFF; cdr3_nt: TGTGCCAGCAGCTTAGCGACATTCGCAGCCTTGAACACTGAAGCTTTCTTT
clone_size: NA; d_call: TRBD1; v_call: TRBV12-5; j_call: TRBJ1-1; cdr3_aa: CASGRDGTGKAFF; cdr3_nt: TGTGCTAGTGGTAGAGATGGGACAGGGAAAGCTTTCTTT
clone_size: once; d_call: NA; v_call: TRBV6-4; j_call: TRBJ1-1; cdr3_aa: CASSDPWLDISMNTEAFF; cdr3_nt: TGTGCCAGCAGTGACCCTTGGCTTGACATATCGATGAACACTGAAGCTTTCTTT